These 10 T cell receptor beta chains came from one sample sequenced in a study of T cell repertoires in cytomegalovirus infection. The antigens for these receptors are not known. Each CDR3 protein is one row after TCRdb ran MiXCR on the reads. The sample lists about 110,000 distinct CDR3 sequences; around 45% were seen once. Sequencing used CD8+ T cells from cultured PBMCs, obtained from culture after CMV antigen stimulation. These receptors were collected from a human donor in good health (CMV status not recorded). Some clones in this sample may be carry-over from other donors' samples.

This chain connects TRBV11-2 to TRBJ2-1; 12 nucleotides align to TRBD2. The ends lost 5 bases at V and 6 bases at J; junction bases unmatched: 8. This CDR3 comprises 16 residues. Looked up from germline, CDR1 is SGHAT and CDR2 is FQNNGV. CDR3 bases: TGTGCCAGCAGCCTGACTAGCGGGGGAGCACTCAATGAGCAGTTCTTC. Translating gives CASSLTSGGALNEQFF.

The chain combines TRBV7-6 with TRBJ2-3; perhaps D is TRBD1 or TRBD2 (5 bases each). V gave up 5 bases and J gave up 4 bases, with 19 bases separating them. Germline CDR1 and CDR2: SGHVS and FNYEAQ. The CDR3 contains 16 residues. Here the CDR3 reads CASSPPGDWGPDTQYF. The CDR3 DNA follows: TGTGCCAGCAGCCCCCCCGGGGATTGGGGACCAGATACGCAGTATTTT.

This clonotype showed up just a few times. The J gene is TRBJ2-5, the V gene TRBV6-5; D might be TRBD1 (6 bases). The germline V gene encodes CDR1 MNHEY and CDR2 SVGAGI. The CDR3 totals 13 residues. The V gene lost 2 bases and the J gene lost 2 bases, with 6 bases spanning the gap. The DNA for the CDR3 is TGTGCCAGCAGTTACCAGGGGCAAGAGACCCAGTACTTC. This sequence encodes CASSYQGQETQYF.

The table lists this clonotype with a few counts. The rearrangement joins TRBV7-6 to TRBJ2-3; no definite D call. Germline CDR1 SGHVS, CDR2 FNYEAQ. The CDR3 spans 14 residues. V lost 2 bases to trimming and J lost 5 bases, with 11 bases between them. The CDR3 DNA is TGTGCCAGCAGCTTACAAGTTAGTGAAGATACGCAGTATTTT. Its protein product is CASSLQVSEDTQYF.

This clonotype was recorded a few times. For the CDR3, the DNA is TGCAGTGCCCGAGGGGGGTCTGGGGCCAACGTCCTGACTTTC. Residues: CSARGGSGANVLTF. This sequence joins TRBV20-1 and TRBJ2-6, with D possibly being TRBD1 or TRBD2 (6 bases each). With 6 bases removed from V and 1 base from J, the gap between germline ends came to 10 bases. The CDR3 sequence is 14 residues long. CDR1 and CDR2 (germline): DFQATT, SNEGSKA (reference sequence).

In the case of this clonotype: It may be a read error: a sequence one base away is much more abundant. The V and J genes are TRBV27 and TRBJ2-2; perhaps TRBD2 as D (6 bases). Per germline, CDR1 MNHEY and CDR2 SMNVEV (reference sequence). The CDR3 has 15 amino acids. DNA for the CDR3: TGTGCCAGCACCCCAGGCGGGGCGAACAACGGGGAGCTGTTTTTT. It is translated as CASTPGGANNGELFF.

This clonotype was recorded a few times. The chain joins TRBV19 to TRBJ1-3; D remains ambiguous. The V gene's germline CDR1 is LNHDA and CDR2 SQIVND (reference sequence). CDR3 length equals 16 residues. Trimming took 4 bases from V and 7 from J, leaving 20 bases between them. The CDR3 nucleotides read TGTGCCAGTAGTACCCAAAATCTACTAGAGAGGAACACCATATATTTT. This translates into CASSTQNLLERNTIYF.

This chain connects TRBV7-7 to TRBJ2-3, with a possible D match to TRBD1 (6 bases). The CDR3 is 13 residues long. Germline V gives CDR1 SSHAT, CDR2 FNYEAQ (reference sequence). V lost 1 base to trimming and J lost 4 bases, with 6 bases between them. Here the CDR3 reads CASSLGQADTQYF. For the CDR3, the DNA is TGTGCCAGCAGCTTAGGACAGGCAGATACGCAGTATTTT.

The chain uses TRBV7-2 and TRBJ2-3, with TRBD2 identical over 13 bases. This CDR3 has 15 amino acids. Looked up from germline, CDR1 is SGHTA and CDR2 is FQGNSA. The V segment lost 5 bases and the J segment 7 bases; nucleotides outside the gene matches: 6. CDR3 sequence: CASSAGTSGAHTQYF. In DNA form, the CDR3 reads TGTGCCAGCAGCGCCGGGACTAGCGGGGCACATACGCAGTATTTT. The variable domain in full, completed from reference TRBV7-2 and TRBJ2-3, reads GAGVSQSPSNKVTEKGKDVELRCDPISGHTALYWYRQSLGQGLEFLIYFQGNSAPDKSGLPSDRFSAERTGGSVSTLTIQRTQQEDSAVYLCASSAGTSGAHTQYFGPGTRLTVL.

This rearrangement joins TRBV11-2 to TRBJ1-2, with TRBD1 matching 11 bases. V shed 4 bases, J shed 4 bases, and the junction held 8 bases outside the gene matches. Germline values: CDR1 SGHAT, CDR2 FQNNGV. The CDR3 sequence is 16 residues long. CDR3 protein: CASSSEDRGLRYGYTF. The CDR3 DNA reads TGTGCCAGCAGCTCCGAGGACAGGGGGCTTCGCTATGGCTACACCTTC.